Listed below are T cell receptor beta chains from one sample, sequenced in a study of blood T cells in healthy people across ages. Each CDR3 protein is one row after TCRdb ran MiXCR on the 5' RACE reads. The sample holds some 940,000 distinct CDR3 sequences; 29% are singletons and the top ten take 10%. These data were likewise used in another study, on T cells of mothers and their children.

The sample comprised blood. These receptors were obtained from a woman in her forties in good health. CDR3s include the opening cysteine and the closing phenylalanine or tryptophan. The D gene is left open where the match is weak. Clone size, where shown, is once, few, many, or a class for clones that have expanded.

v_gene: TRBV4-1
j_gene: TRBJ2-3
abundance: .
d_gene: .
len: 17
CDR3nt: TGCGCCAGCAGCAAAGCCACAGGGCGGTTCTCACGCGATACGCAGTATTTT
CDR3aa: CASSKATGRFSRDTQYF

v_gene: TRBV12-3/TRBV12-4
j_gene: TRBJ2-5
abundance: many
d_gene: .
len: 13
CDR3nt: TGTGCCAGCACCAAGGGGTCTATGGAGACCCAGTACTTC
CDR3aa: CASTKGSMETQYF

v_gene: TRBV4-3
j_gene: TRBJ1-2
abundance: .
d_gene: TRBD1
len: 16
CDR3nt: TGCGCCAGCAGTCAGTTCGACAGGGGATCTAACTATGGCTACACCTTC
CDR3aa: CASSQFDRGSNYGYTF

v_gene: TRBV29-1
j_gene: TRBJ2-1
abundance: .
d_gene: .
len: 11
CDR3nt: TGCAGCGCAGGGGTAGACAATGAGCAGTTCTTC
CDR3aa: CSAGVDNEQFF

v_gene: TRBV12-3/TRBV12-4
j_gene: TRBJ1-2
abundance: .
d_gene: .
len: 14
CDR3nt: TGTGCCAGCAGTTTAGCCGGGGAAGACTATGGCTACACCTTC
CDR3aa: CASSLAGEDYGYTF

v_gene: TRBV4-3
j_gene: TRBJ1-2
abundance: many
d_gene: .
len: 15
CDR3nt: TGCGCCAGCAGCCAAGGAAGGAGGGCTAACTATGGCTACACCTTC
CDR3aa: CASSQGRRANYGYTF

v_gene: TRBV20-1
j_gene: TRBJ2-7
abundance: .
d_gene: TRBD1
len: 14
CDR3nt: TGCAGTGCTAGAGTGGGGACAGGGGGCCTCGAGCAGTACTTC
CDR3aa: CSARVGTGGLEQYF

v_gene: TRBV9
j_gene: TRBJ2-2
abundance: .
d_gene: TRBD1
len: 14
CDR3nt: TGTGCCAGCGCTTCTGGACAGGGGACCGGGGAGCTGTTTTTT
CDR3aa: CASASGQGTGELFF

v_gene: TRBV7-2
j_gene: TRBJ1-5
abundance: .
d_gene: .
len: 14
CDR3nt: TGTGCCGGCAGCTTCTCGGCGATCAATCAGCCCCAGCATTTT
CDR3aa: CAGSFSAINQPQHF

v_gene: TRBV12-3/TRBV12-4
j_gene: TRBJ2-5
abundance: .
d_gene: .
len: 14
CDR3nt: TGTGCCAGCAGGGCCGGTGCCCTCCAAGAGACCCAGTACTTC
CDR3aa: CASRAGALQETQYF

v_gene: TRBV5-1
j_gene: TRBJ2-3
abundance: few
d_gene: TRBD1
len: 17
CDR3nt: TGCGCCAGCAGCTATATTGCAGGGGGCATAGGCACAGATACGCAGTATTTT
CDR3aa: CASSYIAGGIGTDTQYF

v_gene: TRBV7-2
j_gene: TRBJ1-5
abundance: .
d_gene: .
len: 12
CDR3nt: TGTGCCAGCAGCTTAGGTTGGGGGCCCCAGCATTTT
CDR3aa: CASSLGWGPQHF

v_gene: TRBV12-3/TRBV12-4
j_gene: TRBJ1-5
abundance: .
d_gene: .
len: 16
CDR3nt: TGTGCCAGCAGTTCCCGCCGGACAGTGGGCAATCAGCCCCAGCATTTT
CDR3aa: CASSSRRTVGNQPQHF

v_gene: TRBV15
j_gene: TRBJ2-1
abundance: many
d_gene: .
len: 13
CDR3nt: TGTGCCACCAGCAGAGGACCGGAGAATGAGCAGTTCTTC
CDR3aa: CATSRGPENEQFF

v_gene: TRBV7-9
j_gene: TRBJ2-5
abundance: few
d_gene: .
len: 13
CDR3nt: TGTGCCAGCAGCTTACTGGTAAAAGAGACCCAGTACTTC
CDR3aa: CASSLLVKETQYF

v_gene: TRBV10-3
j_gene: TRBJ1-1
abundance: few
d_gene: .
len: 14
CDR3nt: TGTGCCATCAGTGAGTCGGTGGGGGCCACTGAAGCTTTCTTT
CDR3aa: CAISESVGATEAFF

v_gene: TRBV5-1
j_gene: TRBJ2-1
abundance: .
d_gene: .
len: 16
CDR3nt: TGCGCCAGCAGCTTGGGAGAGGGGTCGGGCTACAATGAGCAGTTCTTC
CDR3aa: CASSLGEGSGYNEQFF

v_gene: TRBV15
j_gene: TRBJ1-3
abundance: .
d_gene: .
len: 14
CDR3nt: TGTGCCACCAGCAACGGGTTCCCTGGAAACACCATATATTTT
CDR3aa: CATSNGFPGNTIYF

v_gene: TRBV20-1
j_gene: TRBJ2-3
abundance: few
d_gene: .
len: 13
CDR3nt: TGCAGTGCTCCTCAGGGATCCACAGATACGCAGTATTTT
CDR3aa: CSAPQGSTDTQYF

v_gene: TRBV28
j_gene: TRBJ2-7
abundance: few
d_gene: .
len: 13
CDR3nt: TGTACCAGCAGTTTATGGGTAGTTGGCGAGCAGTACTTC
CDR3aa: CTSSLWVVGEQYF

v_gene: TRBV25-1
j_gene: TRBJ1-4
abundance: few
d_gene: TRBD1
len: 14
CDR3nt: TGTGCCAGCAGTCCGGGACAGGCGGGGGAAAAACTGTTTTTT
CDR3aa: CASSPGQAGEKLFF

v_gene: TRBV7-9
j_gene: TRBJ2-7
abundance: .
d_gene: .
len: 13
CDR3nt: TGTGCCAGCAGCTCCGAGAACTCCCACGAGCAGTACTTC
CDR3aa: CASSSENSHEQYF

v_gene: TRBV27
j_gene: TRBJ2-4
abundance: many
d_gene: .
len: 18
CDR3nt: TGTGCCAGCTCCTTCGGGCAGGGAATACATGGAGCCAAAAACATTCAGTACTTC
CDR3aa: CASSFGQGIHGAKNIQYF

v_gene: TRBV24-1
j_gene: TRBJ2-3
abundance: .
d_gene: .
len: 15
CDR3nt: TGTGCCACCAGTGCGACTAGTCGACTCACAGATACGCAGTATTTT
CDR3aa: CATSATSRLTDTQYF

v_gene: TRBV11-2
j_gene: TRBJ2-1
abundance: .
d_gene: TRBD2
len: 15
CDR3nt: TGTGCCAGCGGTCCAACTAGCGGGGGGAGCAATGAGCAGTTCTTC
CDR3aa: CASGPTSGGSNEQFF

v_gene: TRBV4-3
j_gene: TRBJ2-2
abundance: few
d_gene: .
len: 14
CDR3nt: TGCGCCAGCAGCCAAGGATGGGGCGCCGGGGAGCTGTTTTTT
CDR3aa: CASSQGWGAGELFF

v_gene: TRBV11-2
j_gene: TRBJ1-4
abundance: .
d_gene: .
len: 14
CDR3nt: TGTGCCAGCAGAGCCTTTCCGCTTAATGAAAAACTGTTTTTT
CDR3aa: CASRAFPLNEKLFF

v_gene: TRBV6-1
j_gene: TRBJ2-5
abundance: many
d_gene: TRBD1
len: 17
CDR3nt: TGTGCCACCCGCTCGGGGCAGGGGGTAGTGGGCCAAGAGACCCAGTACTTC
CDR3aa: CATRSGQGVVGQETQYF

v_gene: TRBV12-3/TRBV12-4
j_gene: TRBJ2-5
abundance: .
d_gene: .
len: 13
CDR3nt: TGTGCCAGCAGTTTTGTGGATCAAGAGACCCAGTACTTC
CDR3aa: CASSFVDQETQYF

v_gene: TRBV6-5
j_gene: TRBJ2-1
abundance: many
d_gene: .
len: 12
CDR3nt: TGTGCCAGCAGTGGCATGGAGCATGAGCAGTTCTTC
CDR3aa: CASSGMEHEQFF

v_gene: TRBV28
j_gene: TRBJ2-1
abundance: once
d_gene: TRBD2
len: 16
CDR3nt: TGTGCCAGCAGTTGCTCCCGTAGCGGGTGCCATCATGAGCAGTTCTTC
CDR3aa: CASSCSRSGCHHEQFF

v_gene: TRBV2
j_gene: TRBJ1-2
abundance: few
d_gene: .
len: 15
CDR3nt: TGTGCCAGCAGTGGAGCGTCGGGACGAAGCTATGGCTACACCTTC
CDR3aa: CASSGASGRSYGYTF

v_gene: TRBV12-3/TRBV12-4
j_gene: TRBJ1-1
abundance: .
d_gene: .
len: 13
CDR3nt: TGTGCCAGCAGCCCCTCCTGGAGCGCTGAAGCTTTCTTT
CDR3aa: CASSPSWSAEAFF

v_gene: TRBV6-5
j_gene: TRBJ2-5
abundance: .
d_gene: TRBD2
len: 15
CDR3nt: TGTGCCAGCAGTTATGCCGGGACTAGTCAAGAGACCCAGTACTTC
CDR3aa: CASSYAGTSQETQYF

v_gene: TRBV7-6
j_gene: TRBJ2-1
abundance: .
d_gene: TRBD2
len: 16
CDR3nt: TGTGCCAGCAGCTTAGTGGGGCGGGGGGGCCAGGCTGAGCAGTTCTTC
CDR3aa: CASSLVGRGGQAEQFF

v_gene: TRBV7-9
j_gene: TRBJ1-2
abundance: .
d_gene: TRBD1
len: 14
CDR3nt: TGTGCCAGCAGCTTGACAGGGTCGGGGTATGGCTACACCTTC
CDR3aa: CASSLTGSGYGYTF

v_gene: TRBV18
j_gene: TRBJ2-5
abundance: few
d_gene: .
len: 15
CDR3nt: TGTGCCAGCTCACCCCGGGCCCAAGCGACGGAGACCCAGTACTTC
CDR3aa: CASSPRAQATETQYF

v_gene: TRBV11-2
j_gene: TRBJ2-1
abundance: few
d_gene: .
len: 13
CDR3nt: TGTGCCAGCAGCTTAGTTCGCCCCAATGAGCGGTTCTTC
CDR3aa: CASSLVRPNERFF

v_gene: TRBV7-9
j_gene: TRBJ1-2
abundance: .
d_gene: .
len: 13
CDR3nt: TGTGCCAGCAGGCACAGATCAGGGGATGGCTACACCTTC
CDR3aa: CASRHRSGDGYTF

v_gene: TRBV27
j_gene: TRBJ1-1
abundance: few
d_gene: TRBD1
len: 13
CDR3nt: TGTGCCAGCAATGACAGGGAGAACACTGAAGCTTTCTTT
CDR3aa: CASNDRENTEAFF

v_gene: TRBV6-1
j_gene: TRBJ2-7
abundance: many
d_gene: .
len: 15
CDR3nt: TGTGCCAGCAGTGAACAGCCCCAGGGAGCCTACGAGCAGTACTTC
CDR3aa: CASSEQPQGAYEQYF

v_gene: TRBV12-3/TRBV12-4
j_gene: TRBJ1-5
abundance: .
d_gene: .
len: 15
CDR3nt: TGTGCCAGCAGTTCACATGGGGGTAGGGGCGAGACCCAGCATTTT
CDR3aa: CASSSHGGRGETQHF

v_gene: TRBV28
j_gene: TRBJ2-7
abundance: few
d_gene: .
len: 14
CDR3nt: TGTGCCAGCAACCCGATGACAGGCACCTACGAGCAGTACTTC
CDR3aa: CASNPMTGTYEQYF